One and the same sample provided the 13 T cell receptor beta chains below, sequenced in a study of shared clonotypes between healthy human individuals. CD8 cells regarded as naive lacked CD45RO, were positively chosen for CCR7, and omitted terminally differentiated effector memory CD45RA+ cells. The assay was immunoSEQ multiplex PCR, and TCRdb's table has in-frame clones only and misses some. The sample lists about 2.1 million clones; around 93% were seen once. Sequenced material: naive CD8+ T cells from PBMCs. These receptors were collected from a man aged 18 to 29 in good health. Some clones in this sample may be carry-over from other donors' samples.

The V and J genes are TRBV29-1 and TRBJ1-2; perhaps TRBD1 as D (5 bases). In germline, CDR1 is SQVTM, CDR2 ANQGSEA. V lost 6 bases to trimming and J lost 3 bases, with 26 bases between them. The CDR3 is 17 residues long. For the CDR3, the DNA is TGCAGCGTCTTCCCAGCTTTTAGTCGGCCGGGGGACTATGGCTACACCTTC. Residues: CSVFPAFSRPGDYGYTF.

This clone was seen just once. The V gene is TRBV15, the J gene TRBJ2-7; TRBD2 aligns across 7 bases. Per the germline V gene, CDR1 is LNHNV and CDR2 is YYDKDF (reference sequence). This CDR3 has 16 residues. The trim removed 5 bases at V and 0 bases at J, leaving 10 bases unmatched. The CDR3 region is CATSASGGRSSYEQYF. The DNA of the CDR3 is TGTGCCACCAGCGCCTCGGGGGGTAGGAGCTCCTACGAGCAGTACTTC. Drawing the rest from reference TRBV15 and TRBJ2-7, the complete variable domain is DAMVIQNPRYQVTQFGKPVTLSCSQTLNHNVMYWYQQKSSQAPKLLFHYYDKDFNNEADTPDNFQSRRPNTSFCFLDIRSPGLGDTAMYLCATSASGGRSSYEQYFGPGTRLTVT.

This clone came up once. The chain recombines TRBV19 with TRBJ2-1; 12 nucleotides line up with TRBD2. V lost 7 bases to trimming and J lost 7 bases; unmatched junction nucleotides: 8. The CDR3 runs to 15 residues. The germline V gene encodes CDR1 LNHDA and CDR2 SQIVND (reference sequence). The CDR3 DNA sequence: TGTGCCAGTACCCAACTAGCGGGAGGAGGGAATGAGCAGTTCTTC. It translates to CASTQLAGGGNEQFF.

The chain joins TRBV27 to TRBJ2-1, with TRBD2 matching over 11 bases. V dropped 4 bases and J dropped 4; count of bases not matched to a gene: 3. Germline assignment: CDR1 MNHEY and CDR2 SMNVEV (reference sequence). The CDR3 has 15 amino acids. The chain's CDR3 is CASSSTSGAYNEQFF. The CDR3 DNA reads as TGTGCCAGCAGTTCGACTAGCGGGGCTTACAATGAGCAGTTCTTC.

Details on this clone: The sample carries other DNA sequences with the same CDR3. DNA of the CDR3: TGCAGCGTTGCGGGGACTAGCGGGAGTAATGAGCAGTTCTTC. This translates into CSVAGTSGSNEQFF. This chain uses TRBV29-1 with TRBJ2-1; TRBD2 matches at 14 bases. The germline CDR1 and CDR2 sequences are SQVTM and ANQGSEA. CDR3 size: 14 residues. Losses at the gene ends were 4 bases for V and 7 bases for J; bases not matched to a gene: 3.

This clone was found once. This chain's CDR3 is CASSPRDVLVSLANEREKLFF. CDR3 bases: TGCGCCAGCAGCCCCCGGGACGTCCTAGTTAGTCTGGCCAACGAGCGAGAAAAACTGTTTTTT. The chain joins TRBV5-1 to TRBJ1-4; D is perhaps TRBD1 (5 bases). Germline V CDR1 and CDR2: SGHRS, YFSETQ. Trimming left V 4 bases short and J 8 bases short, with 36 bases between. CDR3 length: 21 amino acids.

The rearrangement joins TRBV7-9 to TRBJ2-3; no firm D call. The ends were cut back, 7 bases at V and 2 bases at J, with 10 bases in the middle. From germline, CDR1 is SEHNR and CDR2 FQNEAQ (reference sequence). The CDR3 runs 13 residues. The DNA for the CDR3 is TGTGCCAGCACTGGCGCGGCCACAGATACGCAGTATTTT. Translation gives CASTGAATDTQYF.

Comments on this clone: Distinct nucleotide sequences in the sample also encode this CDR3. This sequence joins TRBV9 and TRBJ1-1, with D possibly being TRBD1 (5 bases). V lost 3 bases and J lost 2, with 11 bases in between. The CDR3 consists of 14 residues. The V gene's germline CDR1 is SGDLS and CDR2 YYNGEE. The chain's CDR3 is CASSERGVNTEAFF. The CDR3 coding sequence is TGTGCCAGCAGCGAGCGGGGGGTTAACACTGAAGCTTTCTTT.

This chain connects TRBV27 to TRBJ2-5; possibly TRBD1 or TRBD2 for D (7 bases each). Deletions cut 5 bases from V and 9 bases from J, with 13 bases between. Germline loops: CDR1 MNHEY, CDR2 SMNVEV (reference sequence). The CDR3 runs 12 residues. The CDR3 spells CASSPPGGAQYF. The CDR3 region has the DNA TGTGCCAGCAGTCCGCCAGGGGGGGCCCAGTACTTC.

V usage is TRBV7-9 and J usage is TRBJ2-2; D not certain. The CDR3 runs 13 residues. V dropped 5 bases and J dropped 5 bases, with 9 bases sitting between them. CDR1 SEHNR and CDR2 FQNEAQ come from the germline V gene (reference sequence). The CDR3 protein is CASSALQTGELFF. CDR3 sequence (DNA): TGTGCCAGCAGCGCCCTTCAGACCGGGGAGCTGTTTTTT.

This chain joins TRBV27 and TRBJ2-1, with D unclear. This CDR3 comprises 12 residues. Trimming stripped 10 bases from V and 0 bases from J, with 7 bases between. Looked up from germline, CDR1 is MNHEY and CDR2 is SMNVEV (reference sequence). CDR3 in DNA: TGTGCCACCGCTCCCTCCTACAATGAGCAGTTCTTC. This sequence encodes CATAPSYNEQFF.

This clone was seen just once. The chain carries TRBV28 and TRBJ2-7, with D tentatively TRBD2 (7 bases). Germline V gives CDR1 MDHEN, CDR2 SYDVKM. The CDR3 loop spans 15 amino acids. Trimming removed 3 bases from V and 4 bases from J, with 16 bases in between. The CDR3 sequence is CASSFRHREGYEQYF. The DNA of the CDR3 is TGTGCCAGCAGTTTCCGACACAGGGAGGGATACGAGCAGTACTTC.

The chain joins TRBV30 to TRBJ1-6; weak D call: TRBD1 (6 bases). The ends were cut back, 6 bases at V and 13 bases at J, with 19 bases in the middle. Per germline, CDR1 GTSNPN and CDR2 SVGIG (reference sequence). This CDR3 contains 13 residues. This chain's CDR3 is CACRGAAVGPLHF. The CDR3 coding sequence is TGTGCCTGTCGGGGGGCGGCCGTGGGGCCCCTCCACTTT.